Below, 17 T cell receptor beta chains from the same sample are listed, as sequenced in a study of blood T cell repertoires in COVID-19. The assay was immunoSEQ multiplex PCR, and TCRdb's table has in-frame clones only and misses some. This table holds about 210,000 clones, roughly four fifths found once. What was sequenced was PBMCs or T cells enriched from blood (not recorded which). The receptors were sampled from a man between 40 and 49 years old who had recovered from COVID-19.

The CDR3: CASSQGGQGSINEQFF. In DNA, the CDR3 is TGTGCCAGCAGCCAAGGCGGACAGGGGTCGATCAATGAGCAGTTCTTC. This chain links TRBV4-2 with TRBJ2-1, with TRBD1 matching 9 bases. Germline CDR1 is LGHNA and CDR2 is YNFKEQ. V gave up 1 base and J gave up 6 bases; unmatched junction bases: 7. The CDR3 consists of 16 residues.

The V gene is TRBV19, the J gene TRBJ1-5, with unresolved D. The CDR3 totals 14 residues. Germline V gene sequence: CDR1 LNHDA, CDR2 SQIVND (reference sequence). With 2 bases removed from V and 5 bases from J, the gap between germline ends came to 10 bases. CDR3 DNA: TGTGCCAGTAGTATATGGCAAGATTATCAGCCCCAGCATTTT. Protein: CASSIWQDYQPQHF.

The chain has TRBV9 and TRBJ2-5; 7 bases match TRBD1. With V trimmed by 4 bases and J by 4 bases, 13 bases remained unmatched. Germline values: CDR1 SGDLS, CDR2 YYNGEE. The CDR3 has 16 amino acids. The CDR3 sequence: CASSLDSQGNRETQYF. The CDR3 region has the DNA TGTGCCAGCAGCCTAGATTCACAGGGGAATCGAGAGACCCAGTACTTC. Filled out from reference TRBV9 and TRBJ2-5, the complete variable domain reads DSGVTQTPKHLITATGQRVTLRCSPRSGDLSVYWYQQSLDQGLQFLIQYYNGEERAKGNILERFSAQQFPDLHSELNLSSLELGDSALYFCASSLDSQGNRETQYFGPGTRLLVL.

Note on this clone: The same CDR3 also results from other DNA sequences found in this sample. The CDR3 loop is CASSLIGNSNQPQHF. The DNA of the CDR3 is TGTGCCAGCAGTTTAATCGGGAATAGTAATCAGCCCCAGCATTTT. This chain joins TRBV28 and TRBJ1-5; D not certain. The germline V and J ends were trimmed by 2 bases and 4 bases, with 12 bases remaining between them. Per germline, CDR1 MDHEN and CDR2 SYDVKM. The CDR3 consists of 15 residues.

The chain uses TRBV30 and TRBJ1-2; no definite D call. CDR1 and CDR2 from the germline V gene are GTSNPN and SVGIG (reference sequence). This CDR3 is built from 10 residues. Trimming pared 5 bases from V and 8 bases from J, leaving 9 bases between. Here the CDR3 reads CAWARGGYTF. Written as DNA, the CDR3 is TGTGCCTGGGCTCGAGGCGGCTACACCTTC.

The chain couples TRBV14 to TRBJ2-1; possibly TRBD1 for D (5 bases). Looked up from germline, CDR1 is SGHDN and CDR2 is FVKESK. The CDR3 is 15 amino acids. Between the trimmed V and J ends, which lost 2 bases and 4 bases, there was a span of 12 bases. Here the CDR3 reads CASSQWQGNYNEQFF. The DNA of the CDR3 is TGTGCCAGCAGCCAATGGCAGGGAAATTACAATGAGCAGTTCTTC.

V gene TRBV21-1 combines with J gene TRBJ1-2; the tabulated D call, TRBD1, remains unverified against the DNA. TRBV21-1 is a known pseudogene. The CDR3 length is 20 residues. The CDR3, as DNA: TGTGCCAGCACCCGGTTAACTAAACATTTGGACAGGGGGACTATCTATGGCTACACCTTC. Its translation: CASTRLTKHLDRGTIYGYTF.

The gene calls are TRBV19 and TRBJ1-1; TRBD1 aligns across 7 bases. V was clipped by 3 bases and J by 8 bases; unmatched bases: 9. The CDR3 contains 14 residues. CDR1 and CDR2 from the germline V gene are LNHDA and SQIVND (reference sequence). The CDR3 here is CASSIEQGLGEAFF. In nucleotides, the CDR3 is TGTGCCAGTAGTATTGAACAGGGGCTCGGGGAAGCTTTCTTT.

The chain combines TRBV4-1 with TRBJ2-1; D is perhaps TRBD1 (6 bases). V shed 1 base and J shed 5 bases, with 15 bases lying between them. This CDR3 spans 16 amino acids. In germline, CDR1 is MGHRA, CDR2 YSYEKL. The CDR3 here is CASSQGVRGFNNEQFF. For the CDR3, the DNA is TGCGCCAGCAGCCAAGGAGTCAGGGGATTTAACAATGAGCAGTTCTTC.

V gene TRBV6-5 combines with J gene TRBJ2-2; 9 nucleotides match TRBD1. The CDR3 has 15 residues. CDR1 is MNHEY and CDR2 is SVGAGI in the germline V gene. The V gene end was trimmed by 10 bases and the J gene end by 6 bases; junction bases not matched to a gene: 12. CDR3 in DNA: TGTGCCACCCGAACAGGGGGCGCGGGGTCCGGGGAGCTGTTTTTT. Encoded protein: CATRTGGAGSGELFF.

The J gene is TRBJ1-5, the V gene TRBV5-6; D is perhaps TRBD1 (5 bases). The CDR3 sequence is 14 residues long. V gave up 2 bases and J gave up 5 bases, with 11 bases separating them. The germline gives CDR1 SGHDT, CDR2 YYEEEE. The CDR3 nucleotides read TGTGCCAGCAGCTTCGGGGGGGTCCATCAGCCCCAGCATTTT. It translates to CASSFGGVHQPQHF.

This clone turned up a few times. The chain links TRBV5-8 to TRBJ1-5; maybe TRBD1 (6 bases). Germline V gene lookup returns CDR1 SGHTS and CDR2 YDEGEE. With 0 bases removed from V and 6 bases from J, the gap between germline ends came to 13 bases. The CDR3 totals 15 residues. Written as DNA, the CDR3 is TGTGCCAGCAGCTTGGCAGGGGTGTTAGGTCAGCCCCAGCATTTT. Translated: CASSLAGVLGQPQHF.

This rearrangement joins TRBV19 to TRBJ1-2, with TRBD1 matching over 7 bases. Looked up from germline, CDR1 is LNHDA and CDR2 is SQIVND (reference sequence). This CDR3 comprises 17 residues. V trimming: 3 bases; J trimming: 0 bases; junction bases outside the gene matches: 10. This chain's CDR3 is CASSIGGGRQTNYGYTF. The CDR3 DNA sequence: TGTGCCAGTAGTATTGGAGGGGGCAGGCAGACTAACTATGGCTACACCTTC.

The sample holds a few counts of this clone. This chain joins TRBV2 and TRBJ2-7; TRBD1 matches 10 bases. The V gene's germline CDR1 is SNHLY and CDR2 FYNNEI. This CDR3 is 15 amino acids long. With V trimmed by 7 bases and J by 3 bases, 9 bases remained unmatched. The CDR3 DNA follows: TGTGCCAGCACCATTACCGGGACAGGGGACTACGAGCAGTACTTC. Translation: CASTITGTGDYEQYF.

The V call is TRBV3-1 (or the pseudogene TRBV3-2), the J call TRBJ1-2, with 7 bases matching TRBD1. Per the germline V gene, CDR1 is LGHDT and CDR2 is YNNKEL (reference sequence). This CDR3 contains 13 residues. Unmatched junction bases numbered 6, after V lost 4 bases and J lost 7 bases. The CDR3 here is CASSLNRGPGYTF. In nucleotides, the CDR3 is TGTGCCAGCAGCCTAAACAGGGGTCCTGGCTACACCTTC.

The chain couples TRBV30 to TRBJ1-6; 7 nucleotides align to TRBD1. CDR1 and CDR2 (germline): GTSNPN, SVGIG (reference sequence). The trim removed 8 bases at V and 2 bases at J, leaving 3 bases unmatched. The CDR3 contains 13 residues. The DNA of the CDR3 is TGTGCCCGGCAGGGGGCCTATAATTCACCCCTCCACTTT. Its protein product is CARQGAYNSPLHF.

This chain uses TRBV3-1 (or the pseudogene TRBV3-2) with TRBJ1-3, with D possibly matching TRBD1 (6 bases). The ends were cut back, 5 bases at V and 0 bases at J, with 20 bases in the middle. CDR1 and CDR2 (germline): LGHDT, YNNKEL (reference sequence). The CDR3 consists of 18 residues. DNA for the CDR3: TGTGCCAGCAGCGGATGGGCTACAGGGACCTACTCTGGAAACACCATATATTTT. Protein product: CASSGWATGTYSGNTIYF.